These T cell receptor beta chains were read from a single sample in a study of blood T cell repertoires in COVID-19. The table came from immunoSEQ multiplex PCR; TCRdb's copy has only in-frame clones and leaves some out. The data contain tens of thousands of clones, over 60% of them singletons. The sample taken for sequencing was peripheral blood. Receptors were obtained from a woman at least 80 years old with acute or convalescent COVID-19. Each CDR3 is given with its conserved first and last residue. The order of the fields is CDR3 protein, CDR3 DNA, J gene, V gene, D gene, clone size. D genes are given only for firm matches. Clone size is shown for a subset of rows, as once, few, many or a class of expanded clone.

CDR3aa: CASIQGLNTEAFF; CDR3nt: TGTGCCAGTATACAGGGTTTGAACACTGAAGCTTTCTTT; j_gene: TRBJ1-1; v_gene: TRBV12-3/TRBV12-4; d_gene: NA; abundance: NA
CDR3aa: CASTGTGGAYEQYF; CDR3nt: TGTGCCAGCACCGGGACAGGGGGTGCCTACGAGCAGTACTTC; j_gene: TRBJ2-7; v_gene: TRBV6-5; d_gene: TRBD1; abundance: NA
CDR3aa: CATSDLPPGDTGELFF; CDR3nt: TGTGCCACCAGTGATCTACCCCCCGGGGACACCGGGGAGCTGTTTTTT; j_gene: TRBJ2-2; v_gene: TRBV24-1; d_gene: NA; abundance: NA
CDR3aa: CASSPGTGGREQYF; CDR3nt: TGTGCCAGCTCACCAGGGACAGGGGGTAGAGAGCAGTACTTC; j_gene: TRBJ2-7; v_gene: TRBV18; d_gene: TRBD1; abundance: NA
CDR3aa: CAWSVWGGTNEKLFF; CDR3nt: TGTGCCTGGAGTGTATGGGGAGGCACTAATGAAAAACTGTTTTTT; j_gene: TRBJ1-4; v_gene: TRBV30; d_gene: NA; abundance: NA
CDR3aa: CASSSISGRGNQPQHF; CDR3nt: TGTGCCAGCAGTTCGATCTCAGGGAGGGGGAATCAGCCCCAGCATTTT; j_gene: TRBJ1-5; v_gene: TRBV6-2/TRBV6-3; d_gene: NA; abundance: NA
CDR3aa: CASSSRTGGSETQYF; CDR3nt: TGTGCCAGCAGCTCCAGGACAGGGGGGTCCGAGACCCAGTACTTC; j_gene: TRBJ2-5; v_gene: TRBV11-2; d_gene: TRBD1; abundance: NA
CDR3aa: CAITENPQDTEAFF; CDR3nt: TGTGCCATCACCGAGAACCCACAGGATACTGAAGCTTTCTTT; j_gene: TRBJ1-1; v_gene: TRBV10-3; d_gene: NA; abundance: NA
CDR3aa: CASSRGRSNTGELFF; CDR3nt: TGTGCCAGCAGTAGGGGGCGCTCGAACACCGGGGAGCTGTTTTTT; j_gene: TRBJ2-2; v_gene: TRBV6-5; d_gene: TRBD1; abundance: NA
CDR3aa: CASSQTGVGYTF; CDR3nt: TGTGCCAGCAGCCAGACCGGGGTTGGCTACACCTTC; j_gene: TRBJ1-2; v_gene: TRBV9; d_gene: NA; abundance: NA
CDR3aa: CASRLAGYNEQFF; CDR3nt: TGTGCCAGCAGACTAGCGGGGTACAATGAGCAGTTCTTC; j_gene: TRBJ2-1; v_gene: TRBV25-1; d_gene: TRBD2; abundance: once
CDR3aa: CASTRGARETQYF; CDR3nt: TGTGCCAGCACCCGGGGAGCTAGGGAGACCCAGTACTTC; j_gene: TRBJ2-5; v_gene: TRBV2; d_gene: NA; abundance: few
CDR3aa: CASSLMGDPNSPLHF; CDR3nt: TGCGCCAGCAGCTTGATGGGCGACCCAAATTCACCCCTCCACTTT; j_gene: TRBJ1-6; v_gene: TRBV5-1; d_gene: NA; abundance: NA
CDR3aa: CATSLNALSEQFF; CDR3nt: TGTGCCACCAGTCTAAACGCACTTAGTGAGCAGTTCTTC; j_gene: TRBJ2-1; v_gene: TRBV24-1; d_gene: NA; abundance: few
CDR3aa: CASSLNREYEQYF; CDR3nt: TGTGCCAGCAGCTTAAACAGGGAATACGAGCAGTACTTC; j_gene: TRBJ2-7; v_gene: TRBV7-3; d_gene: NA; abundance: NA
CDR3aa: CASSTQGNNQPQHF; CDR3nt: TGTGCCAGTAGTACTCAGGGGAACAATCAGCCCCAGCATTTT; j_gene: TRBJ1-5; v_gene: TRBV19; d_gene: NA; abundance: many
CDR3aa: CASSMGGQPQHF; CDR3nt: TGTGCCAGCAGCATGGGGGGTCAGCCCCAGCATTTT; j_gene: TRBJ1-5; v_gene: TRBV3-1/TRBV3-2; d_gene: NA; abundance: NA
CDR3aa: CASSFRTDNSPLHF; CDR3nt: TGTGCCAGCAGCTTTCGGACAGATAATTCACCCCTCCACTTT; j_gene: TRBJ1-6; v_gene: TRBV5-7; d_gene: NA; abundance: NA
CDR3aa: CAISESPDRGAYGYTF; CDR3nt: TGTGCCATCAGTGAGTCCCCGGACAGGGGAGCGTATGGCTACACCTTC; j_gene: TRBJ1-2; v_gene: TRBV10-3; d_gene: TRBD1; abundance: NA
CDR3aa: CASAWGGGQPQHF; CDR3nt: TGTGCCAGCGCATGGGGGGGCGGGCAGCCCCAGCATTTT; j_gene: TRBJ1-5; v_gene: TRBV28; d_gene: NA; abundance: NA
CDR3aa: CASSWTGVTGELFF; CDR3nt: TGCGCCAGCAGCTGGACAGGGGTTACCGGGGAGCTGTTTTTT; j_gene: TRBJ2-2; v_gene: TRBV5-1; d_gene: TRBD1; abundance: NA
CDR3aa: CAISRDRGISTEAFF; CDR3nt: TGTGCCATCAGCCGGGACAGGGGGATCAGCACTGAAGCTTTCTTT; j_gene: TRBJ1-1; v_gene: TRBV10-3; d_gene: TRBD1; abundance: once
CDR3aa: CASSSGPAGYQETQYF; CDR3nt: TGCGCCAGCAGCTCGGGACCAGCGGGGTACCAAGAGACCCAGTACTTC; j_gene: TRBJ2-5; v_gene: TRBV5-1; d_gene: TRBD2; abundance: NA
CDR3aa: CASSHPRTSGGAQYF; CDR3nt: TGTGCCAGCAGTCACCCCCGGACTAGCGGAGGGGCCCAGTACTTC; j_gene: TRBJ2-5; v_gene: TRBV6-2/TRBV6-3; d_gene: TRBD2; abundance: NA
CDR3aa: CASRVTSGTDTQYF; CDR3nt: TGTGCCAGCAGAGTGACTAGCGGCACAGATACGCAGTATTTT; j_gene: TRBJ2-3; v_gene: TRBV6-5; d_gene: TRBD2; abundance: NA
CDR3aa: CASSQGDSSYEQYF; CDR3nt: TGCGCCAGCAGCCAAGGGGACAGCTCCTACGAGCAGTACTTC; j_gene: TRBJ2-7; v_gene: TRBV4-1; d_gene: TRBD1; abundance: many
CDR3aa: CASSLRGAVGNQPQHF; CDR3nt: TGTGCCAGCAGCTTACGGGGGGCGGTCGGCAATCAGCCCCAGCATTTT; j_gene: TRBJ1-5; v_gene: TRBV7-8; d_gene: NA; abundance: NA
CDR3aa: CARSATGSRETQYF; CDR3nt: TGTGCCAGAAGTGCTACAGGCAGCAGAGAGACCCAGTACTTC; j_gene: TRBJ2-5; v_gene: TRBV7-5; d_gene: NA; abundance: NA
CDR3aa: CASSHSQAGELFF; CDR3nt: TGTGCCAGCAGCCACTCACAGGCCGGGGAGCTGTTTTTT; j_gene: TRBJ2-2; v_gene: TRBV3-1/TRBV3-2; d_gene: NA; abundance: NA
CDR3aa: CATSRDLGTYTEAFF; CDR3nt: TGTGCCACCAGCAGAGATTTGGGCACCTACACTGAAGCTTTCTTT; j_gene: TRBJ1-1; v_gene: TRBV15; d_gene: NA; abundance: NA
CDR3aa: CASSATGGETQYF; CDR3nt: TGTGCCAGCAGCGCGACAGGGGGGGAGACCCAGTACTTC; j_gene: TRBJ2-5; v_gene: TRBV5-4; d_gene: TRBD1; abundance: NA
CDR3aa: CASINQGGGFYGYTF; CDR3nt: TGTGCCAGTATTAACCAAGGGGGGGGCTTCTATGGCTACACCTTC; j_gene: TRBJ1-2; v_gene: TRBV19; d_gene: NA; abundance: NA
CDR3aa: CASSLERGPYYGYTF; CDR3nt: TGTGCCAGCAGCTTAGAGCGGGGCCCCTACTATGGCTACACCTTC; j_gene: TRBJ1-2; v_gene: TRBV7-2; d_gene: NA; abundance: few
CDR3aa: CASSLAASGNNEQFF; CDR3nt: TGCGCCAGCAGCTTGGCCGCTAGCGGGAACAATGAGCAGTTCTTC; j_gene: TRBJ2-1; v_gene: TRBV5-1; d_gene: TRBD2; abundance: once
CDR3aa: CASSLGGRNEKLFF; CDR3nt: TGTGCCAGCAGCTTGGGGGGACGTAATGAAAAACTGTTTTTT; j_gene: TRBJ1-4; v_gene: TRBV11-2; d_gene: NA; abundance: NA
CDR3aa: CASSRQDNSPLHF; CDR3nt: TGTGCCAGCAGCCGACAGGATAATTCACCCCTCCACTTT; j_gene: TRBJ1-6; v_gene: TRBV7-8; d_gene: NA; abundance: NA
CDR3aa: CASSPPVTRVEGYTF; CDR3nt: TGTGCCAGCTCACCACCGGTGACCAGGGTGGAGGGCTACACCTTC; j_gene: TRBJ1-2; v_gene: TRBV18; d_gene: NA; abundance: NA
CDR3aa: CSASTSGNGADTQYF; CDR3nt: TGCAGTGCTAGTACTAGCGGGAATGGGGCAGATACGCAGTATTTT; j_gene: TRBJ2-3; v_gene: TRBV20-1; d_gene: TRBD2; abundance: NA
CDR3aa: CASSYSGAVTDTQYF; CDR3nt: TGTGCCAGCAGTTACTCTGGAGCGGTCACAGATACGCAGTATTTT; j_gene: TRBJ2-3; v_gene: TRBV6-5; d_gene: NA; abundance: once
CDR3aa: CATSRDLAGGRGNEQFF; CDR3nt: TGTGCCACCAGCAGAGATCTAGCGGGGGGCCGGGGAAATGAGCAGTTCTTC; j_gene: TRBJ2-1; v_gene: TRBV15; d_gene: TRBD2; abundance: NA
CDR3aa: CASTTTGVRETQYF; CDR3nt: TGTGCCAGCACCACGACAGGGGTGAGAGAGACCCAGTACTTC; j_gene: TRBJ2-5; v_gene: TRBV11-2; d_gene: TRBD1; abundance: NA
CDR3aa: CASRLGGAGELFF; CDR3nt: TGCGCCAGCAGACTGGGAGGGGCCGGGGAGCTGTTTTTT; j_gene: TRBJ2-2; v_gene: TRBV5-1; d_gene: TRBD2; abundance: few
CDR3aa: CASSRLSPNTEAFF; CDR3nt: TGTGCCAGCAGCCGCCTGAGCCCTAACACTGAAGCTTTCTTT; j_gene: TRBJ1-1; v_gene: TRBV7-9; d_gene: NA; abundance: few
CDR3aa: CASSLGLAQETQYF; CDR3nt: TGTGCCAGCAGCTTAGGACTAGCCCAAGAGACCCAGTACTTC; j_gene: TRBJ2-5; v_gene: TRBV7-9; d_gene: TRBD2; abundance: NA
CDR3aa: CASSALTQGFSWEAFF; CDR3nt: TGTGCCAGCAGCGCTCTAACGCAGGGTTTCTCATGGGAAGCTTTCTTT; j_gene: TRBJ1-1; v_gene: TRBV9; d_gene: NA; abundance: NA
CDR3aa: CASSPGRNTEAFF; CDR3nt: TGTGCCAGCTCACCGGGCAGAAACACTGAAGCTTTCTTT; j_gene: TRBJ1-1; v_gene: TRBV18; d_gene: NA; abundance: few
CDR3aa: CASSSVQGTEAFF; CDR3nt: TGTGCCAGCAGCTCCGTACAGGGGACTGAAGCTTTCTTT; j_gene: TRBJ1-1; v_gene: TRBV11-3; d_gene: TRBD1; abundance: NA
CDR3aa: CASSYSTRDTQYF; CDR3nt: TGTGCCAGCAGTTACTCGACCAGGGATACGCAGTATTTT; j_gene: TRBJ2-3; v_gene: TRBV6-6; d_gene: NA; abundance: NA
CDR3aa: CASSFPGQVINTIYF; CDR3nt: TGTGCCAGCAGTTTCCCGGGACAGGTCATAAACACCATATATTTT; j_gene: TRBJ1-3; v_gene: TRBV28; d_gene: TRBD1; abundance: NA
CDR3aa: CASRPLTGNNQPQHF; CDR3nt: TGTGCCAGTAGACCCCTGACAGGGAACAATCAGCCCCAGCATTTT; j_gene: TRBJ1-5; v_gene: TRBV19; d_gene: TRBD1; abundance: few
CDR3aa: CAISENRGTDKAGELFF; CDR3nt: TGTGCCATCAGTGAGAATCGAGGGACAGATAAGGCCGGGGAGCTGTTTTTT; j_gene: TRBJ2-2; v_gene: TRBV10-3; d_gene: TRBD1; abundance: NA
CDR3aa: CASSPIETGLVFF; CDR3nt: TGTGCCAGCAGCCCTATTGAGACAGGGTTAGTTTTCTTT; j_gene: TRBJ1-1; v_gene: TRBV5-5; d_gene: TRBD1; abundance: NA
CDR3aa: CASSFRVPNEQFF; CDR3nt: TGCGCCAGCAGCTTTCGAGTACCCAATGAGCAGTTCTTC; j_gene: TRBJ2-1; v_gene: TRBV5-1; d_gene: NA; abundance: few
CDR3aa: CASSQGGWNTEAFF; CDR3nt: TGTGCCAGCAGCCAAGGGGGCTGGAACACTGAAGCTTTCTTT; j_gene: TRBJ1-1; v_gene: TRBV11-2; d_gene: TRBD1; abundance: few
CDR3aa: CASSPEGALNSPLHF; CDR3nt: TGTGCCAGCTCACCGGAGGGCGCACTAAATTCACCCCTCCACTTT; j_gene: TRBJ1-6; v_gene: TRBV18; d_gene: NA; abundance: once